This TCR beta chain was retrieved from a study of post-analysis software for immune sequencing data. The library was made from cDNA and included unique molecular identifiers. It was from approximately 0.91 to 9.4 million T cells that approximately 500,000 cDNA molecules came. One entry per CDR3 protein, called by TCRdb with MiXCR from the PCR reads. The profile shows about 180,000 distinct CDR3 sequences, 25% to 35% of them singletons. The clonotype originates from a girl between 5 and 17 years old with multiple sclerosis. The source material was blood.

CDR3 amino acids: CASSPRDFNEQFF. DNA for the CDR3: TGCGCCAGCAGCCCTAGGGACTTCAATGAGCAGTTCTTC. This rearrangement joins TRBV5-1 to TRBJ2-1; possible D gene TRBD2, 6 bases. CDR1 is SGHRS and CDR2 is YFSETQ in the germline V gene. Trimming stripped 4 bases from V and 6 bases from J, with 11 bases between. The CDR3 has 13 residues.